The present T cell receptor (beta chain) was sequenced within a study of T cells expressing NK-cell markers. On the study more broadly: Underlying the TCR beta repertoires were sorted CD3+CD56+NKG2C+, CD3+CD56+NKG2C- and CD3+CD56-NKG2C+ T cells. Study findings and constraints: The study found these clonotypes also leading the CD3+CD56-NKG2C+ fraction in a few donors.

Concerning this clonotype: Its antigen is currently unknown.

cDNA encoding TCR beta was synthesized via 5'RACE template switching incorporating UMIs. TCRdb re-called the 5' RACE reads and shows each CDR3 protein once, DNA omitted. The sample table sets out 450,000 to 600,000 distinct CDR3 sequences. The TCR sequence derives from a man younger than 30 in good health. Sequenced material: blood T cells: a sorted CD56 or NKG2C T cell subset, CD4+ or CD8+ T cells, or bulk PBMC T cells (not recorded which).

The CDR3 here is CSAQRMADTQYF. The chain uses TRBV20-1 and TRBJ2-3. This CDR3 has 12 residues. Germline V CDR1 and CDR2: DFQATT, SNEGSKA (reference sequence).